This T cell receptor (beta chain) derives from a study of blood T cell repertoires in COVID-19 (dated by TCRdb to 2019 to 2021). Background on the whole study: Samples from collaborators originated in the United States, Italy and Spain and spanned both the acute and convalescent phases of COVID-19. Where available, HLA class I and class II types were taken from metadata supplied by the sample provider and were not determined by assay-based typing. A freely available public database, intended as a resource for researchers studying the immune response to SARS-CoV-2, is where the repertoires were released. The dataset comprised deeply sampled blood TCRbeta repertoires from subjects exposed to, actively infected with, or recovered from COVID-19. Sample metadata almost always included a de-identified subject ID, COVID-19 status, age in years and sex. Samples were obtained from the ongoing ImmuneRACE study (first 160 participants) and from over 1,000 subjects provided by 6 global collaborators. The material from the prospective study consisted of cDNA or gDNA derived from T cells, B-cell-depleted T cells, or PBMCs. Broad study findings and their caveats: The amount of clinical and demographic metadata varied by source and participant and was provided uncurated.

Collaborating institutions collected whole blood in K2EDTA tubes following their own protocols. For TCRbeta analysis, collaborators shipped samples in one of three forms: frozen whole blood, isolated PBMCs, or DNA extracted from either of those sample types. The CDR3 runs 17 amino acids, cysteine and phenylalanine included. The kept DNA is CDR3 alone, 51 bases in frame from the first base. The germline V gene encodes CDR1 LNHDA and CDR2 SQIVND (reference sequence). The germline V and J ends show losses of 3 bases and 5 bases respectively, and no gene match explains 13 bases of the junction. This clone was seen only a few times. Its recognized antigen is unknown. Nothing much larger sits one base from this clone, and base qualities are not available. TCRbeta CDR3 regions were amplified from genomic DNA using the immunoSEQ Assay, a bias-controlled multiplex PCR. The paper's data handling went like this. Nucleated cell counts per sample were estimated from amplification of reference gene primers within the assay. To quantify the absolute abundance of each unique TCRbeta CDR3 rearrangement, sequence reads were collapsed and filtered. For each sample, productive Simpson clonality was calculated as the square root of Simpson's diversity index across productive rearrangements. The table comes from immuneACCESS by way of TCRdb, which keeps in-frame sequences with V and J called. Part of the clones is missing from these tables; in studies checked, under half for an unresolved V gene and the rest for unknown reasons. The V and J calls and clone size come from that table; D and trimming were worked out from the DNA. This sample lists fewer than 150,000 clones; about 87% were detected once. Approximately 4.4% of the sample goes to the ten largest clones.

The chain uses TRBV19 and TRBJ2-5; 9 nucleotides in the junction match TRBD1. The receptor's source is a woman in her 50s with acute or convalescent COVID-19. Sequencing input: peripheral blood. The nucleotide sequence reads TGTGCCAGTAGTATGGGTTTAAGCGGGACAGGGACGGAGACCCAGTACTTC. Translated, it gives CASSMGLSGTGTETQYF.